The TCR beta chain under discussion was sequenced for a study of blood T cells in healthy people across ages. V was clipped by 6 bases and J by 6 bases, with 10 bases between them. Germline CDR1 and CDR2: SQVTM and ANQGSEA. The CDR3 runs 11 residues. Findings of the study overall: Diversity of TCR beta per million T cells declined in a roughly linear way with age.

This clonotype was seen at least ten times. Its antigen is not known. PCR was performed a second time for about 7 to 12 cycles using a sample-barcoded 5' primer and a J-beta primer mix. Every sample gave at least 3 million paired-end reads containing CDR3. TCRdb called the 5' RACE reads again in MiXCR, with one record for every CDR3 protein. The sample consists of about 1.6 million distinct CDR3 sequences, approximately 32% of them appearing once. Sequences were obtained from blood. This TCR was recovered from a woman under 40 in good health. J is TRBJ2-3 and V is TRBV29-1; D gene ambiguous. CDR3 residues: CSVAKADTQYF. The CDR3 DNA reads as TGCAGCGTAGCCAAGGCGGATACGCAGTATTTT.